A selection of T cell receptor beta chains follows, all from one sample in a study of identical twins. From the 5' RACE reads, TCRdb called clonotypes with MiXCR, one entry per CDR3 protein. Among about 570,000 distinct CDR3 sequences listed, roughly 9.5% were seen once. These records were also assigned to another study, of yellow fever vaccine responses in identical twins.

Sequencing used PBMCs. These receptors were taken from a woman aged 18-29 years in good health. The conserved cysteine and the conserved F or W are not part of the CDR3 here. The order of the fields is V gene, J gene, CDR3 protein.

TRBV29-1,TRBJ1-2,SAGDRGNYGYT
TRBV9,TRBJ2-7,ASSVGQRDAHEQY
TRBV24-1,TRBJ2-7,ATSDFGDPGAGESYEQY
TRBV18,TRBJ2-7,ASSSSGSGEQY
TRBV6-1,TRBJ2-7,ASSVPPNTRSYEQY
TRBV4-2,TRBJ2-2,ASSQDTPTGLSRGELF
TRBV12-3/TRBV12-4,TRBJ2-7,ASSPLTPSYEQY
TRBV12-3/TRBV12-4,TRBJ2-1,ASSFKSSYNEQF
TRBV27,TRBJ2-7,ASSLSVPGTYEQY
TRBV4-2,TRBJ2-1,ASSQDAALF
TRBV12-3/TRBV12-4,TRBJ2-3,ASCFLSKGQGVTDTQY
TRBV2,TRBJ2-1,APQDRRNEQF
TRBV14,TRBJ2-1,ASSQDRTSLAGLYNEQF
TRBV6-2/TRBV6-3,TRBJ2-1,ASRTSGRLYNEQF
TRBV6-4,TRBJ2-1,ASSASGSGYNEQF
TRBV6-5,TRBJ2-3,ASSYSRDGRDTQY
TRBV5-1,TRBJ2-7,ASSLQGLSYEQY
TRBV28,TRBJ2-5,ASLGLALKETQY
TRBV6-1,TRBJ2-3,ASSLRTSGGANTQY
TRBV20-1,TRBJ2-7,SAIPGTGGTYEQY
TRBV12-3/TRBV12-4,TRBJ2-1,ASRYRGADNEQF
TRBV6-2/TRBV6-3,TRBJ2-1,ASSLDRGGATEQF
TRBV20-1,TRBJ2-1,SAGRRGHGEQF
TRBV7-9,TRBJ2-7,ASSSQFYEQY
TRBV7-3,TRBJ1-2,ASSLTVLEASGYT
TRBV20-1,TRBJ2-7,SAKNPVASRPGQY
TRBV6-1,TRBJ2-1,ATILAGGPNEQF
TRBV20-1,TRBJ1-6,SATPGPTSPLH
TRBV5-1,TRBJ2-3,ASSLAGGDTQY
TRBV6-1,TRBJ2-3,ASNPGGFTDTQY
TRBV27,TRBJ2-3,ASSWSSGQDTQY
TRBV27,TRBJ2-3,ASSRGSSASSTDTQY
TRBV2,TRBJ2-3,ASSVLAGVPDTQY
TRBV6-1,TRBJ1-5,ASSGTMGQPQH
TRBV5-1,TRBJ1-6,ASSFDRGGSPLH
TRBV2,TRBJ2-1,ASSEKVTSGGTLNEQF
TRBV6-2/TRBV6-3,TRBJ2-5,ASSYSFGAEPRETQY